Listed here are 18 T cell receptor beta chains from one sample, sequenced in a study of beta chain features in type 1 diabetes. Findings and caveats of the study: Moderately but significantly shorter TCRB CDR3s were found in Type 1 diabetes patients in all four CD4+ subsets.

The authors reverse transcribed all of the isolated RNA, so sequencing captured expressed TCRB transcripts. The table came from immunoSEQ multiplex PCR; TCRdb's copy has only in-frame clones and leaves some out. The table has 300,000 to 400,000 clones, around 10% seen once. No antigen has been identified for these receptors. Sequencing was carried out using central memory CD4+ T cells from blood. These TCRs come from a man aged 25 to 40 with type 1 diabetes.

The chain uses TRBV2 and TRBJ1-5; 9 nucleotides line up with TRBD1. Germline CDR1 SNHLY, CDR2 FYNNEI. The CDR3 consists of 14 residues. Trimming at V came to 4 bases and at J to 6 bases, leaving 4 bases not matched to a gene. As DNA, the CDR3 is TGTGCCAGCAGTGTGGGACAGGGTGGTCAGCCCCAGCATTTT. This encodes CASSVGQGGQPQHF. Full variable domain (missing parts from reference TRBV2 and TRBJ1-5): EPEVTQTPSHQVTQMGQEVILRCVPISNHLYFYWYRQILGQKVEFLVSFYNNEISEKSEIFDDQFSVERPDGSNFTLKIRSTKLEDSAMYFCASSVGQGGQPQHFGDGTRLSIL.

This sequence joins TRBV5-1 and TRBJ1-2; 11 bases agree with TRBD1. CDR1 SGHRS and CDR2 YFSETQ come from the germline V gene. V trimming: 2 bases; J trimming: 6 bases; junction bases outside the gene matches: 6. The CDR3 covers 15 residues. The CDR3 loop reads CASSFPGQGADGYTF. DNA for the CDR3: TGCGCCAGCAGCTTCCCTGGACAGGGGGCAGATGGCTACACCTTC.

Only a few counts were recorded for this clone. The V call is TRBV6-6, the J call TRBJ1-1; no clear D gene. Between the trimmed V and J ends, which lost 2 bases and 5 bases, there was a span of 15 bases. Germline-derived CDR1 and CDR2 are MNHNY and SVGAGI (reference sequence). There are 15 residues in the CDR3. The CDR3, as DNA: TGTGCCAGCAGTTACCAAGTGGGGAAGAGGACTGAAGCTTTCTTT. This codes for CASSYQVGKRTEAFF.

The chain employs TRBV5-1 and TRBJ2-7, with D hard to call. Trimming left V 6 bases short and J 7 bases short, with 23 bases between. The germline V gene has CDR1 SGHRS and CDR2 YFSETQ. The CDR3 totals 15 residues. The CDR3 loop is CASTPSTVAAQEQYF. The DNA for the CDR3 is TGCGCCAGCACGCCGTCCACTGTAGCAGCTCAAGAGCAGTACTTC.

This clone was picked up many times. The sample contains more than one DNA sequence encoding this CDR3. The genes are TRBV28 and TRBJ2-1; D is perhaps TRBD2 (5 bases). Germline loops: CDR1 MDHEN, CDR2 SYDVKM. The CDR3 loop spans 13 amino acids. Trimming took 5 bases from V and 10 from J, leaving 15 bases between them. The CDR3 nucleotides read TGTGCCAGCAGTCGACTATCTGTGGGCGAGCAGTTCTTC. Translating it yields CASSRLSVGEQFF.

The chain recombines TRBV6-5 with TRBJ2-1; TRBD2 matches at 12 bases. This CDR3 region has 15 residues. Looked up from germline, CDR1 is MNHEY and CDR2 is SVGAGI. J was trimmed by 6 bases and V by 6 bases; bases with no gene match: 6. The chain's CDR3 is CASRPGTSGLNEQFF. CDR3 in DNA: TGTGCCAGCAGGCCCGGGACTAGCGGGCTCAATGAGCAGTTCTTC.

This clone was counted a few times. V is TRBV28 and J is TRBJ2-3; D gene uncertain. The CDR3 consists of 13 residues. Germline CDR1 reads MDHEN; CDR2 reads SYDVKM. V lost 5 bases and J lost 5, with 11 bases in between. The CDR3 region is CASSPPAEDTQYF. The CDR3 coding sequence is TGTGCCAGCAGTCCCCCGGCGGAAGATACGCAGTATTTT.

This chain links TRBV7-2 with TRBJ2-1; 8 bases are a match to TRBD1. Germline V gives CDR1 SGHTA, CDR2 FQGNSA. With V trimmed by 5 bases and J by 9 bases, 6 bases remained unmatched. This CDR3 region has 13 residues. CDR3 sequence (DNA): TGTGCCAGCAGCCTGGACAGGGAAGGTGAGCAGTTCTTC. It codes for CASSLDREGEQFF.

Only a few counts were recorded for this clone. J is TRBJ2-1 and V is TRBV11-2; 8 bases align to TRBD2. J lost 4 bases, V lost 5 bases, and 13 bases had no gene match. The CDR3 spans 17 residues. The germline CDR1 and CDR2 sequences are SGHAT and FQNNGV. CDR3 DNA: TGTGCCAGCAGCCCCCGCTTTGGAGCGGGGGTATACAATGAGCAGTTCTTC. Translation gives CASSPRFGAGVYNEQFF.

V is TRBV4-1 and J is TRBJ2-5, with 7 bases fitting TRBD2. Germline CDR1 and CDR2: MGHRA and YSYEKL. This CDR3 is built from 13 residues. J gave up 2 bases and V 4 bases, and 1 base lay outside the gene matches. The CDR3: CASSREGQETQYF. CDR3 nucleotide sequence: TGCGCCAGCAGCCGGGAGGGACAAGAGACCCAGTACTTC.

This clone was counted only a few times. CDR3 bases: TGCAGCGTAGGACAGGGAGTAATCACCGGGGAGCTGTTTTTT. This encodes CSVGQGVITGELFF. The V call is TRBV29-1, the J call TRBJ2-2; 8 positions agree with TRBD1. Germline-derived CDR1 and CDR2 are SQVTM and ANQGSEA. CDR3 length equals 14 residues. V lost 6 bases to trimming and J lost 4 bases; unmatched junction nucleotides: 7.

A few counts support this clone. The chain employs TRBV6-5 and TRBJ1-4; the D gene is possibly TRBD1 (5 bases). The V end lost 5 bases, the J end lost 5 bases, and 15 bases lay between the germline ends. CDR3 length: 15 residues. Germline assignment: CDR1 MNHEY and CDR2 SVGAGI. For the CDR3, the DNA is TGTGCCAGCAGTAGGGACCACCGACAAAATGAAAAACTGTTTTTT. As protein: CASSRDHRQNEKLFF.

This clone came up a few times. The rearrangement uses TRBV28 and TRBJ2-1; 11 nucleotides line up with TRBD1. CDR3 length equals 16 residues. V was clipped by 5 bases and J by 7 bases; unmatched bases: 10. Germline lookup yields CDR1 MDHEN and CDR2 SYDVKM. CDR3 loop: CASSLSGTGGLNEQFF. The DNA for the CDR3 is TGTGCCAGCAGTCTCTCCGGGACAGGGGGTTTGAATGAGCAGTTCTTC.

The chain has TRBV9 and TRBJ1-5; 7 positions match TRBD1. The CDR3 is 15 amino acids. V lost 0 bases to trimming and J lost 5 bases; unmatched junction nucleotides: 5. Germline CDR1 SGDLS, CDR2 YYNGEE. CDR3 coding DNA: TGTGCCAGCAGCGTAGGGTGGACAGGTGATCAGCCCCAGCATTTT. Its protein is CASSVGWTGDQPQHF.

V gene TRBV29-1 combines with J gene TRBJ2-5, with D perhaps being TRBD1 or TRBD2 (5 bases each). Trimming took off 6 bases at V and 6 bases at J, with 14 bases between the two ends. Per germline, CDR1 SQVTM and CDR2 ANQGSEA. The CDR3 consists of 12 residues. The CDR3: CSVHFWGKTQYF. CDR3 bases: TGCAGCGTGCATTTTTGGGGGAAGACCCAGTACTTC. The full variable domain, in which reference TRBV29-1 and TRBJ2-5 provide the parts outside the CDR3, is SAVISQKPSRDICQRGTSLTIQCQVDSQVTMMFWYRQQPGQSLTLIATANQGSEATYESGFVIDKFPISRPNLTFSTLTVSNMSPEDSSIYLCSVHFWGKTQYFGPGTRLLVL.

This clone came up many times. The chain couples TRBV5-4 to TRBJ2-5; TRBD1 agrees at 9 bases. V was pared by 7 bases and J by 5 bases, with 15 bases of the junction left unmatched. Germline CDR1 reads SGHNT; CDR2 reads YYREEE (reference sequence). This CDR3 is 16 amino acids long. The CDR3 nucleotides read TGTGCCAGCGGCGCAGGGGGCGGACAGGGGAAGGAGACCCAGTACTTC. It translates to CASGAGGGQGKETQYF.

The genes are TRBV29-1 and TRBJ1-1; the match to TRBD1 covers 7 bases. The germline V gene has CDR1 SQVTM and CDR2 ANQGSEA. This CDR3 spans 15 amino acids. The ends lost 4 bases at V and 0 bases at J; junction bases unmatched: 8. This CDR3 is CSVGPDRDLNTEAFF. The CDR3 DNA sequence: TGCAGCGTTGGGCCTGACAGGGACTTGAACACTGAAGCTTTCTTT. Together with reference TRBV29-1 and TRBJ1-1, the CDR3 gives the full variable domain: SAVISQKPSRDICQRGTSLTIQCQVDSQVTMMFWYRQQPGQSLTLIATANQGSEATYESGFVIDKFPISRPNLTFSTLTVSNMSPEDSSIYLCSVGPDRDLNTEAFFGQGTRLTVV.

The chain couples TRBV28 to TRBJ1-2, with 9 bases fitting TRBD1. Trimming removed 5 bases from V and 5 bases from J; junction bases left unmatched: 15. Germline assignment: CDR1 MDHEN and CDR2 SYDVKM. The CDR3 loop spans 17 amino acids. The CDR3 nucleotides are TGTGCCAGCAGTCCGGGGGACAGGGCGAGCTTTAGTTATGGCTACACCTTC. Its protein is CASSPGDRASFSYGYTF.